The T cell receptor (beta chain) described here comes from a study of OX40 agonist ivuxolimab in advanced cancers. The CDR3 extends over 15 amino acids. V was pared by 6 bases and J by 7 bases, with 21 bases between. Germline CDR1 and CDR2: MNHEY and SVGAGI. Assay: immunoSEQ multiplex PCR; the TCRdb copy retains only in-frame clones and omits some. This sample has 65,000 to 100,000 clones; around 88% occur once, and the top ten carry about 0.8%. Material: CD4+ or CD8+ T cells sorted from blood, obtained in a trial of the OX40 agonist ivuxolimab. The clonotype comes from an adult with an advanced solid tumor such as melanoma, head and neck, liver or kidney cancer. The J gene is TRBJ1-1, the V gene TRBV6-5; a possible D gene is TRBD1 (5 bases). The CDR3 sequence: CASRSSVPGTLEAFF. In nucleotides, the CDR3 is TGTGCCAGCAGATCCTCCGTTCCGGGGACGCTTGAAGCTTTCTTT.